The rows below give T cell receptor beta chains drawn from one sample of a study of blood T cell repertoires in COVID-19. Generated by immunoSEQ multiplex PCR, the TCRdb table keeps only in-frame clones and is missing some. The table has under 250,000 clones, just over 90% seen once. Sequenced input: peripheral blood. The receptors derive from a man in his thirties or forties with acute or convalescent COVID-19. The CDR3 runs from the conserved cysteine through the conserved F or W. D genes are given only for firm matches. Only part of the rows carry a size: once, few, many, or a class if the clone is expanded.

clone_size,j_call,d_call,cdr3_length,v_call,cdr3_nt,cdr3_aa
NA,TRBJ2-7,NA,16,TRBV9,TGTGCCAGCAGCGTAGGCACAGGCACTAACTTGTACGAGCAGTACTTC,CASSVGTGTNLYEQYF
NA,TRBJ2-2,NA,14,TRBV5-1,TGCGCCAGTAACCCCGACATAAGAGCCGGGGAGCTGTTTTTT,CASNPDIRAGELFF
NA,TRBJ1-2,NA,10,TRBV5-4,TGTGCCAGCAGCCTCTATGGCTACACCTTC,CASSLYGYTF
NA,TRBJ1-1,NA,13,TRBV15,TGTGCCACCTCCCCTTCCCTCAACACTGAAGCTTTCTTT,CATSPSLNTEAFF
NA,TRBJ2-1,TRBD2,19,TRBV23-1,TGCGCCAGCAGTCAATCAAGTCTAGCGGGGGCCTTCTATTACAATGAGCAGTTCTTC,CASSQSSLAGAFYYNEQFF
NA,TRBJ1-4,NA,15,TRBV23-1,TGCGCCAGCAGTCAAAACGGGACATCGTCCCTTGGACTGTTTTTT,CASSQNGTSSLGLFF
NA,TRBJ1-6,TRBD1,16,TRBV11-1,TGTGCCAGCAGCCATTACAGGGGTAATGAGAATTCACCCCTCCACTTT,CASSHYRGNENSPLHF
once,TRBJ2-3,TRBD1,15,TRBV5-1,TGCGCCAGCAGCCGAGGACAGGACCCCACAGATACGCAGTATTTT,CASSRGQDPTDTQYF
NA,TRBJ2-7,TRBD2,17,TRBV13,TGTGCCAGCAGCCCCATGGGCGGACTAGCGGCCCGCGGCGAGCAGTACTTC,CASSPMGGLAARGEQYF
NA,TRBJ2-7,NA,12,TRBV28,TGTGCCAGTTACGACCCAGGCTACGAGCAGTACTTC,CASYDPGYEQYF
NA,TRBJ2-1,NA,16,TRBV4-1,TGCGCCAGCAGCCAAGATCCACCGAGCTCCTACAATGAGCAGTTCTTC,CASSQDPPSSYNEQFF
NA,TRBJ2-1,NA,14,TRBV6-5,TGTGCCAGCAGGCTCGGGTTAAAACGGGATGAGCAGTTCTTC,CASRLGLKRDEQFF
NA,TRBJ1-1,NA,20,TRBV28,TGTGCCAGCATGATGCTACAATACAGAGTAAAAAAGTATTCGAACACTGAAGCTTTCTTT,CASMMLQYRVKKYSNTEAFF
NA,TRBJ2-1,NA,10,TRBV30,TGTGCCTGGAGCCGAGGGTTGGAGTTCTTC,CAWSRGLEFF
NA,TRBJ2-5,NA,16,TRBV5-6,TGTGCCAGCAGCTTTCCTCGGACGGGGGACCAAGAGACCCAGTACTTC,CASSFPRTGDQETQYF
once,TRBJ2-7,TRBD1,16,TRBV6-2/TRBV6-3,TGTGCCAGCAGTTATAAGAGGGGACAGGGGGCTTACGAGCAGTACTTC,CASSYKRGQGAYEQYF
NA,TRBJ2-3,NA,11,TRBV2,TGTGCCAGCACCTCTACAGATACGCAGTATTTT,CASTSTDTQYF
NA,TRBJ1-1,NA,15,TRBV18,TGTGCCAGCTCACCACAGGCGGATATGAACACTGAAGCTTTCTTT,CASSPQADMNTEAFF
NA,TRBJ2-1,NA,15,TRBV28,TGTGCCAGCGATTACCGGGGGAGGTCCTACAATGAGCAGTTCTTC,CASDYRGRSYNEQFF
NA,TRBJ2-2,TRBD2,15,TRBV5-1,TGCGCCAGCAGCTTCTCCAGCGGGGGGGCCGGGGAGCTGTTTTTT,CASSFSSGGAGELFF
NA,TRBJ1-5,NA,14,TRBV18,TGTGCCAGCTCAGAAGGCGGAGGGAATCAGCCCCAGCATTTT,CASSEGGGNQPQHF
NA,TRBJ2-1,TRBD1,13,TRBV6-5,TGTGCCAGCAGCAACAGGGGGCGGAATGAGCAGTTCTTC,CASSNRGRNEQFF
NA,TRBJ2-2,TRBD2,15,TRBV3-1/TRBV3-2,TGTGCCAGCAGCCAGGGGAGGGCGAACACCGGGGAGCTGTTTTTT,CASSQGRANTGELFF
NA,TRBJ1-2,NA,12,TRBV14,TGTGCCAGCAGCGGACAGCTCTATGGCTACACCTTC,CASSGQLYGYTF
NA,TRBJ2-5,NA,15,TRBV30,TGTGCCTGGAGCGTCGCAGGGACAAAACAAGAGACCCAGTACTTC,CAWSVAGTKQETQYF
NA,TRBJ2-1,TRBD2,15,TRBV7-9,TGTGCCAGCAGCTTTCGGACTAGCGGCTACAATGAGCAGTTCTTC,CASSFRTSGYNEQFF
NA,TRBJ1-1,TRBD1,14,TRBV2,TGTGCCAGCAGGGAAACAGGGGTCCCGAATGAAGCTTTCTTT,CASRETGVPNEAFF
NA,TRBJ2-3,NA,18,TRBV19,TGTGCCAGTAGTAATAAGGGACTTTCTCCCTCTAGCACAGATACGCAGTATTTT,CASSNKGLSPSSTDTQYF
NA,TRBJ2-1,TRBD1,15,TRBV6-6,TGTGCCAGCAGTTACGAGGGACAGGGAAACAATGAGCAGTTCTTC,CASSYEGQGNNEQFF
NA,TRBJ1-5,TRBD1,15,TRBV18,TGTGCCAGCTCGCCCAGGGGGGAGGTCAATCAGCCCCAGCATTTT,CASSPRGEVNQPQHF
NA,TRBJ2-3,TRBD2,16,TRBV4-2,TGTGCCAGCAGCCAAGATGGCGGGGGGGCAACAGATACGCAGTATTTT,CASSQDGGGATDTQYF
NA,TRBJ1-1,NA,17,TRBV15,TGTGCCACCAGCAGAGATCAAAACGGACTCCTGAACACTGAAGCTTTCTTT,CATSRDQNGLLNTEAFF
NA,TRBJ1-2,NA,12,TRBV19,TGTGCCAGTAATGGCGGCAGCTATGGCTACACCTTC,CASNGGSYGYTF
NA,TRBJ1-4,NA,16,TRBV5-4,TGTGCCAGCAGCCCCGAGCCCAATCCAACTAATGAAAAACTGTTTTTT,CASSPEPNPTNEKLFF
NA,TRBJ2-7,TRBD2,15,TRBV30,TGTGCCTGCCCACTGGGTAGCGGGAGCTTGTACGAGCAGTACTTC,CACPLGSGSLYEQYF
NA,TRBJ2-1,TRBD1,16,TRBV7-9,TGTGCCAGCAGCTTAATGGGACAGGGGGCCTACAATGAGCAGTTCTTC,CASSLMGQGAYNEQFF
NA,TRBJ2-7,TRBD1,15,TRBV7-6,TGTGCCAGCAGCTTAGGAGGGACAGGTCCCTGGGAGCAGTACTTC,CASSLGGTGPWEQYF